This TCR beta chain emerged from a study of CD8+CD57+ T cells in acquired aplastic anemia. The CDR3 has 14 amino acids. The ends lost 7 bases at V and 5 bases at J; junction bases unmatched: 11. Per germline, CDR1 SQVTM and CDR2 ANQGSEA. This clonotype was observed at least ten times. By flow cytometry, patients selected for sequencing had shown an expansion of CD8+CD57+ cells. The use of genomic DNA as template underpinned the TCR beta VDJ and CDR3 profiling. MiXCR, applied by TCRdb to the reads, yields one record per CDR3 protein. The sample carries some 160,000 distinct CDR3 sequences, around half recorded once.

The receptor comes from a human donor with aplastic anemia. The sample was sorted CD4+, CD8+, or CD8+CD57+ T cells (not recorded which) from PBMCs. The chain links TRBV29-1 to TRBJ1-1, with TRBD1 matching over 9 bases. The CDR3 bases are TGCAGCGCCTCCGGGACAGGGACGGGGACTGAAGCTTTCTTT. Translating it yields CSASGTGTGTEAFF.